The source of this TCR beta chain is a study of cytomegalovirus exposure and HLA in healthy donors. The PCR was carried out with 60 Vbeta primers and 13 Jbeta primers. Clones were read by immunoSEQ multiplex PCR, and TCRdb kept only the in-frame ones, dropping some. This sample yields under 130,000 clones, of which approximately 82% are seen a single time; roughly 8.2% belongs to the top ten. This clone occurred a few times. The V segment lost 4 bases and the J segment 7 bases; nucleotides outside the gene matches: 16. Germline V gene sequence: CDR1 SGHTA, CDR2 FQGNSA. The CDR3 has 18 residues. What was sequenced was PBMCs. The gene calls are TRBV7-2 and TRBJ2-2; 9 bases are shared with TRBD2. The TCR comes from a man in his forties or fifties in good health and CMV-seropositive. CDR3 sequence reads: CASSSLPGGGASGGELFF. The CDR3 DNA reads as TGTGCCAGCAGCTCCCTCCCTGGCGGGGGGGCCTCCGGCGGGGAGCTGTTTTTT.